What follows is one T cell receptor (beta chain) and its context. The antigen it recognizes is unknown. The input lacks base qualities; no much larger clone sits a single base away. TCRbeta CDR3 regions were amplified from genomic DNA using the immunoSEQ Assay, a bias-controlled multiplex PCR. In the authors' own workflow: The number of nucleated cells in each sample was estimated from the amplification of reference gene primers within the assay. Sequence reads were collapsed and filtered to measure the absolute abundance of every unique TCRbeta CDR3 rearrangement. For each sample, productive Simpson clonality was calculated by taking the square root of Simpson's diversity index across productive rearrangements. TCRdb stores this immuneACCESS table with in-frame sequences only. Part of the clones is absent; in the studies checked, under half of the shortfall reflects unresolved V genes, and no reason is known for the rest. Clonal size and the V and J genes are those of that table, whereas D and trimming came from the DNA. The sample table lists 250,000 to 300,000 clones, about 89% of them with a count of one. 1.2% of the sample lies in the top ten.

This record comes from a study of blood T cell repertoires in COVID-19 (TCRdb year 2020). At the level of the whole study: Collaborator samples came from the United States, Italy and Spain and covered acute and convalescent phases of COVID-19. The prospective study material was composed of cDNA or gDNA derived from T cells, B-cell-depleted T cells, or PBMCs. Subjects who had been exposed to COVID-19, were actively infected with it, or had recovered from it provided the deeply sampled blood TCRbeta repertoires that made up the dataset. A freely available public database, intended as a resource for researchers studying the immune response to SARS-CoV-2, is where the repertoires were released. The samples were drawn from two sources: the first 160 participants of the ongoing ImmuneRACE study, and over 1,000 subjects contributed by 6 global collaborators. The sample metadata nearly always contained a de-identified subject ID, COVID-19 status, age in years and sex. Where available, HLA class I and class II types were taken from metadata supplied by the sample provider and were not determined by assay-based typing. What the work shows at the level of the full study, not this receptor alone: Clinical and demographic metadata were provided uncurated, with the amount varying by source and participant.

After removal of 3 bases from V and 3 bases from J, the junction retains 1 base not matched to a gene. The CDR3 measures 13 amino acids from cysteine to phenylalanine. Left in the record is the CDR3 DNA by itself, 39 bases read in frame from the first base. From the germline V gene, CDR1 is SGHNT and CDR2 is YENEEA. Participants in the prospective study were enrolled through a virtual design, were aged roughly 18 to 100 years, and lived in about 25 United States geographic areas. To assign participants to cohorts, the prospective study relied on clinical history that participants themselves reported in a screening survey and a study questionnaire. In the prospective study, whole blood, serum and a nasopharyngeal or oropharyngeal swab were collected from each participant by mobile phlebotomists. Over an approximately 2-month period, participants in the prospective study had the option of providing additional blood draws and questionnaires. Blood samples from the prospective study were shipped frozen or at room temperature prior to DNA extraction.

Recombination joined TRBV11-3 with TRBJ1-1, with 7 bases matching TRBD1. The sequence came from a human donor in a cohort exposed to, infected with or recovered from COVID-19 (not recorded which). The donor label of this sample is uncertain. The sequenced sample consisted of PBMCs or T cells enriched from blood (not recorded which). CDR3 loop: CASSLQGDTEAFF. The nucleotide sequence is given as TGTGCCAGCAGCTTGCAGGGGGACACTGAAGCTTTCTTT.